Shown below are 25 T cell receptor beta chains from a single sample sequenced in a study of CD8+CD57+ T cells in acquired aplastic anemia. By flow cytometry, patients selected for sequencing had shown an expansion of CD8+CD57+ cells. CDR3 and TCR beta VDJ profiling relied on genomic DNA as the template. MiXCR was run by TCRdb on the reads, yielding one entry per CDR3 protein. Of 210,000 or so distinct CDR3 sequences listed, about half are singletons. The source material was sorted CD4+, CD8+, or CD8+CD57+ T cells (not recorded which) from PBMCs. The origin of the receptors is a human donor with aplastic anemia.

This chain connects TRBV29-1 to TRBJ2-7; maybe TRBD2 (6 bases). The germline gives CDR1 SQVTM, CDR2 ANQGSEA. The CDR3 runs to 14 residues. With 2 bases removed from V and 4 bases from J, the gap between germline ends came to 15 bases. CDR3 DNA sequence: TGCAGCGTTGAAACGATAATGGGAGGTTACGAGCAGTACTTC. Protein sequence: CSVETIMGGYEQYF.

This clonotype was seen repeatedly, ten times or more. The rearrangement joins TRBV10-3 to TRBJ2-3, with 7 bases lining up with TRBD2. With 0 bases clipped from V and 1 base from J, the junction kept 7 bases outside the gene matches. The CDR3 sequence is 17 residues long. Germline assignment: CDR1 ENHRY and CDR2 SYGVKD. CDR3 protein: CAISESTTAGGTDTQYF. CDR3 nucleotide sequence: TGTGCCATCAGTGAGTCGACAACGGCGGGGGGCACAGATACGCAGTATTTT.

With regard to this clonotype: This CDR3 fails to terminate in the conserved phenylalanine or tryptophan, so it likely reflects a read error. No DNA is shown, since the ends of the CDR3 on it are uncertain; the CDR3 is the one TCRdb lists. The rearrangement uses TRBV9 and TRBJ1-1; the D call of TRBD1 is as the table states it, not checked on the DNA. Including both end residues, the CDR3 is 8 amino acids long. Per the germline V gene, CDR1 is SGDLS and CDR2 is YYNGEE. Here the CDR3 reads CASSVEPL.

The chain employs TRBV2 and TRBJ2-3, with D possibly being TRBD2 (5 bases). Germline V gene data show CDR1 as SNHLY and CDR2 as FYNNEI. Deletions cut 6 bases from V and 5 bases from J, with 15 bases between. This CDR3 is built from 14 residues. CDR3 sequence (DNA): TGTGCCAGCAGCGAATCATTGGGAGAAGATACGCAGTATTTT. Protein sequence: CASSESLGEDTQYF.

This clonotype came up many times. For the CDR3, the DNA is TGTGCCAGCAGCCGTAAAGAGGGGGCTGGAAACACCATATATTTT. The encoded protein is CASSRKEGAGNTIYF. The chain employs TRBV9 and TRBJ1-3; weak D call: TRBD1 (6 bases). There are 15 residues in the CDR3. Germline CDR1 SGDLS, CDR2 YYNGEE. Deletions cut 4 bases from V and 2 bases from J, with 13 bases between.

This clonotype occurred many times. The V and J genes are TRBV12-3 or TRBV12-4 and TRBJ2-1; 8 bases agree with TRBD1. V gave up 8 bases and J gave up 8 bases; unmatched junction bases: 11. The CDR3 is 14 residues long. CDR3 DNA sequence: TGTGCCAGCGGACTCTCGGACAGGGTCGATGAGCAGTTCTTC. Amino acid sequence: CASGLSDRVDEQFF.

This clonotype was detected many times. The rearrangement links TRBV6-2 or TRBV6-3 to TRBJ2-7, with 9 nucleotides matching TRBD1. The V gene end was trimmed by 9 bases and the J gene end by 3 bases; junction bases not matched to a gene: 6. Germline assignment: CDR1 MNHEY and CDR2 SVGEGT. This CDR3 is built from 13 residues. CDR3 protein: CASGPDRGYEQYF. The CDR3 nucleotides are TGTGCCAGTGGGCCGGACAGGGGCTACGAGCAGTACTTC.

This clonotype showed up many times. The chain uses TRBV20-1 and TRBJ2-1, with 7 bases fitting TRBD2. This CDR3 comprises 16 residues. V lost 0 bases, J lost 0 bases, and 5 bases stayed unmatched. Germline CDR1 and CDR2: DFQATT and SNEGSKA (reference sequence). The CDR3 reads CSARDPGGSSYNEQFF. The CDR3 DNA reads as TGCAGTGCTAGAGATCCCGGCGGGAGCTCCTACAATGAGCAGTTCTTC.

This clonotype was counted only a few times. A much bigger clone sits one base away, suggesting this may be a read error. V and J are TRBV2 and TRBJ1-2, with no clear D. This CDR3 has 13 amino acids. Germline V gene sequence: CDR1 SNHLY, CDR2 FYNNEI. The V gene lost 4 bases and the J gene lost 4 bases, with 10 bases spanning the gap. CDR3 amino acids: CASSGGEPYGYTF. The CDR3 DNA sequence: TGTGCCAGCAGTGGGGGAGAGCCCTATGGCTACACCTTC.

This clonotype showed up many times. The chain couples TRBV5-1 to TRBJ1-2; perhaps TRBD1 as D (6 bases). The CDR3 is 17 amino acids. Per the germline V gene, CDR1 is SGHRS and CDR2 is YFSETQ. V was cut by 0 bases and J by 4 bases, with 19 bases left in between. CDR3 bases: TGCGCCAGCAGCTTGGCCGGGACAAAGGACGCGGGCTATGGCTACACCTTC. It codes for CASSLAGTKDAGYGYTF.

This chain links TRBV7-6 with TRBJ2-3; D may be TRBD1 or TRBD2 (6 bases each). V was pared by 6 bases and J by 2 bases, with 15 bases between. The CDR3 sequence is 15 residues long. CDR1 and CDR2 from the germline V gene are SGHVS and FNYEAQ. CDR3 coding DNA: TGTGCCAGCAGGCGTAAGGGGGGTTACACAGATACGCAGTATTTT. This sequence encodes CASRRKGGYTDTQYF. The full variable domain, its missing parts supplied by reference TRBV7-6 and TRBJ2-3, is GAGVSQSPRYKVTKRGQDVALRCDPISGHVSLYWYRQALGQGPEFLTYFNYEAQQDKSGLPNDRFSAERPEGSISTLTIQRTEQRDSAMYRCASRRKGGYTDTQYFGPGTRLTVL.

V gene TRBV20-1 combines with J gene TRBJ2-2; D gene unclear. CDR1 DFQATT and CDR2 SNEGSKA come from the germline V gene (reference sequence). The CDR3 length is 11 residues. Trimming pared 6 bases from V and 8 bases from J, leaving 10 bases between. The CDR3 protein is CSAPLWGELFF. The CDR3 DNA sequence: TGCAGTGCACCGTTGTGGGGGGAGCTGTTTTTT.

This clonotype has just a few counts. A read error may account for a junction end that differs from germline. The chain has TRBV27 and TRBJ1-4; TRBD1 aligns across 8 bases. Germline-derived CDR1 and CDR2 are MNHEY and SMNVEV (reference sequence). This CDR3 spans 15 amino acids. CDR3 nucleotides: TGTGTCAGCAACAGACAGGGGAAGGGGGGTGAAAAACTGTTTTTT. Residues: CVSNRQGKGGEKLFF.

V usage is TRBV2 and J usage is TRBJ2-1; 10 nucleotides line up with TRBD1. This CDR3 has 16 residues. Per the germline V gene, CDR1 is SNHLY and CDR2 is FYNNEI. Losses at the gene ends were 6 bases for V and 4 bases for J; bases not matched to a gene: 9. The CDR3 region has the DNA TGTGCCAGCAGCGACCCCCGACAGGGGGCGTACAATGAGCAGTTCTTC. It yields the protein CASSDPRQGAYNEQFF.

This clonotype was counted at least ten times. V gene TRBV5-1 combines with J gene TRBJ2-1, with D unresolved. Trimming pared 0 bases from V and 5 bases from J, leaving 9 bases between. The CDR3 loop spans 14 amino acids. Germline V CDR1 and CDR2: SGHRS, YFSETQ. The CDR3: CASSLVGWDNEQFF. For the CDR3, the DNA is TGCGCCAGCAGCTTGGTGGGGTGGGACAATGAGCAGTTCTTC.

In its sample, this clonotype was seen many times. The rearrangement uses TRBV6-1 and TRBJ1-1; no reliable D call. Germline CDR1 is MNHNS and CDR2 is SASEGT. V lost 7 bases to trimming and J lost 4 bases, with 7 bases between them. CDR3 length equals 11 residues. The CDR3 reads CASTRFTEAFF. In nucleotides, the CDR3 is TGTGCCAGCACAAGGTTCACTGAAGCTTTCTTT.

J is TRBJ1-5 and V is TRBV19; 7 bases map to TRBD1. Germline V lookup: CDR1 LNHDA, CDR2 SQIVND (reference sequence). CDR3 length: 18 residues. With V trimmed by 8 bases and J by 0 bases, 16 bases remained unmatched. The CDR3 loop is CASATDTGVRGSNQPQHF. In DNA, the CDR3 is TGTGCCAGTGCCACAGACACAGGGGTCAGGGGTAGCAATCAGCCCCAGCATTTT.

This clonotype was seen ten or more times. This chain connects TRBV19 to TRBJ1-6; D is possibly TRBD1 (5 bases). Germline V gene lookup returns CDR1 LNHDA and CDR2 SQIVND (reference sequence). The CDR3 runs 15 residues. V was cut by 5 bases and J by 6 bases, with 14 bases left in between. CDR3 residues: CASSYRSGGNSPLHF. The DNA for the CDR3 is TGTGCCAGTAGTTATAGATCGGGGGGTAATTCACCCCTCCACTTT. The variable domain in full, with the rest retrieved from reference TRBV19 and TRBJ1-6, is DGGITQSPKYLFRKEGQNVTLSCEQNLNHDAMYWYRQDPGQGLRLIYYSQIVNDFQKGDIAEGYSVSREKKESFPLTVTSAQKNPTAFYLCASSYRSGGNSPLHFGNGTRLTVT.

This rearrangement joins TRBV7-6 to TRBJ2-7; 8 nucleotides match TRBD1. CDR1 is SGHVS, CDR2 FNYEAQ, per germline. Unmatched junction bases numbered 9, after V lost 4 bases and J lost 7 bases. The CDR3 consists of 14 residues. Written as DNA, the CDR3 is TGTGCCAGCAGCTGGACAGGGCCGCAGGAGGAGCAGTACTTC. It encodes CASSWTGPQEEQYF.

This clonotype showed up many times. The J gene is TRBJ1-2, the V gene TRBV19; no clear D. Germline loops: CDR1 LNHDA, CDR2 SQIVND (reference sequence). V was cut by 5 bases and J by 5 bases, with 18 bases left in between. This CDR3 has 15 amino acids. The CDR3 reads CASSPREPFPYGYTF. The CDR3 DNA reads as TGTGCCAGTAGTCCAAGGGAGCCTTTCCCGTATGGCTACACCTTC.

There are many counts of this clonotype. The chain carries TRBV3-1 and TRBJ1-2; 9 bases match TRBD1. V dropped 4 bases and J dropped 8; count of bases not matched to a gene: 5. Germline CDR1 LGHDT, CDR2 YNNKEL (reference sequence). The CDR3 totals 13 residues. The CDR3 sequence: CASSPNRGQGYTF. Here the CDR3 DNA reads TGTGCCAGCAGCCCAAACAGGGGGCAGGGCTACACCTTC.

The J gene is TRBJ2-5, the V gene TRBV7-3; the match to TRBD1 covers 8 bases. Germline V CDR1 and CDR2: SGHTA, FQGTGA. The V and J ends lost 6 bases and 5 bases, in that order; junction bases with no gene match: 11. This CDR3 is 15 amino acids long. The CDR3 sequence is CASSPPGQAAETQYF. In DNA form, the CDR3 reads TGTGCCAGCAGTCCTCCGGGACAGGCGGCGGAGACCCAGTACTTC.

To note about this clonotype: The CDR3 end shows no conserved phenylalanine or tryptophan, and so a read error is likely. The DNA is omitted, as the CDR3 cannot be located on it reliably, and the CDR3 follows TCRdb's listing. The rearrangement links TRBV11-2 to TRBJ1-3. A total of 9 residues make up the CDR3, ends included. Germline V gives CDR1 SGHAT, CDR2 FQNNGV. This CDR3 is CASSLDRAT.

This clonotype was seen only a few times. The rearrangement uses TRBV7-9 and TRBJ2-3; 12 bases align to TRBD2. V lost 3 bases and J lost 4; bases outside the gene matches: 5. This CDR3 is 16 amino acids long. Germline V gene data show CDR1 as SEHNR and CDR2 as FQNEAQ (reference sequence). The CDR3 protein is CASSFRLAGEADTQYF. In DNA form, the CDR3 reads TGTGCCAGCAGCTTCAGACTAGCGGGGGAGGCAGATACGCAGTATTTT.

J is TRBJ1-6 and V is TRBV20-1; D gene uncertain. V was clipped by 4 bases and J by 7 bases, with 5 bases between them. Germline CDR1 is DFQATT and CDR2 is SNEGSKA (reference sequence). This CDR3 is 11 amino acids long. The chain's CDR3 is CSATENSPLHF. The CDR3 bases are TGCAGTGCTACAGAGAATTCACCCCTCCACTTT.